This T cell receptor (beta chain) was captured in a study of cytomegalovirus exposure and HLA in healthy donors. Study results and limitations: TRBV6-2, TRBV6-3 and some other V segments were unresolvable in 87-base-pair reads. Roughly uniform sequencing depth across donors was assumed, possibly incorrectly. Apart from CMV serostatus, no immune exposure information was available. Donors belonging to an Asian-associated ancestry cluster reportedly showed fewer N-insertions in productive TCRs than the roughly 670-donor mean, according to what a later analysis found.

Amplification used 60 Vbeta primers and 13 Jbeta primers. The table came from immunoSEQ multiplex PCR; TCRdb's copy has only in-frame clones and leaves some out. Found here are fewer than 200,000 clones, roughly four fifths of them singletons; the top ten hold around 10%. Details on this clone: Its antigen is unidentified.

The CDR3 totals 15 residues. Germline CDR1 SGHNT, CDR2 YYREEE (reference sequence). Trimming at V came to 4 bases and at J to 4 bases, leaving 7 bases not matched to a gene. This chain connects TRBV5-4 to TRBJ2-3; 9 bases line up with TRBD1. The sample comprised PBMCs. The sequence came from a man aged 50-60 years in good health and CMV-seropositive. In DNA, the CDR3 is TGTGCCAGCAGCGACCGTAGACAGGGGGCAGATACGCAGTATTTT. Amino acid sequence: CASSDRRQGADTQYF.